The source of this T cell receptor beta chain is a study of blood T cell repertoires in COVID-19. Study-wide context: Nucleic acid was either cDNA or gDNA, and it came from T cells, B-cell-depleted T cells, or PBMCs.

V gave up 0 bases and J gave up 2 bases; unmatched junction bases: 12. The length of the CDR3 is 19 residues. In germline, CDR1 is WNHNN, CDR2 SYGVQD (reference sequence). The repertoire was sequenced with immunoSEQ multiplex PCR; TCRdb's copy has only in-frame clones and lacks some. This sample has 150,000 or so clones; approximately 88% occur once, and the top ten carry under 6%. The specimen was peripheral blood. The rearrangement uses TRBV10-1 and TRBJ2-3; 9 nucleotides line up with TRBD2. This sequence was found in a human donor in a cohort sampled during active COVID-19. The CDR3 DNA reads TGCGCCAGCAGTGAGTCAGCGGCGGGGGGGCCTCGGTTCACAGATACGCAGTATTTT. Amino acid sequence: CASSESAAGGPRFTDTQYF.